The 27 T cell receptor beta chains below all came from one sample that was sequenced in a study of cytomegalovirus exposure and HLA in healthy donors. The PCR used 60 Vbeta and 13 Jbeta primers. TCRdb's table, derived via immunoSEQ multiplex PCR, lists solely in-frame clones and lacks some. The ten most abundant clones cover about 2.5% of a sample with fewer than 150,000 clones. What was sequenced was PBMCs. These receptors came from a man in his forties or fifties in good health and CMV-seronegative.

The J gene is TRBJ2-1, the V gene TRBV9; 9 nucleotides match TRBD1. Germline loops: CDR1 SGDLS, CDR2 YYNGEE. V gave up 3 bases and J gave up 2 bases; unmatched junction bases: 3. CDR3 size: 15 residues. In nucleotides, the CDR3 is TGTGCCAGCAGCGGGTACAGGGGGCCCTACAATGAGCAGTTCTTC. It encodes CASSGYRGPYNEQFF.

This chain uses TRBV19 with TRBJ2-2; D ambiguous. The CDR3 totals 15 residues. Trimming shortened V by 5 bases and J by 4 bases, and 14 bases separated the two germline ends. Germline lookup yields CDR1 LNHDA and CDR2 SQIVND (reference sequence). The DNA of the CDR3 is TGTGCCAGTAGTGGCAGGATCATCCGCACCGGGGAGCTGTTTTTT. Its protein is CASSGRIIRTGELFF. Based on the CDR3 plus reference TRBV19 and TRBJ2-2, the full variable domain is DGGITQSPKYLFRKEGQNVTLSCEQNLNHDAMYWYRQDPGQGLRLIYYSQIVNDFQKGDIAEGYSVSREKKESFPLTVTSAQKNPTAFYLCASSGRIIRTGELFFGEGSRLTVL.

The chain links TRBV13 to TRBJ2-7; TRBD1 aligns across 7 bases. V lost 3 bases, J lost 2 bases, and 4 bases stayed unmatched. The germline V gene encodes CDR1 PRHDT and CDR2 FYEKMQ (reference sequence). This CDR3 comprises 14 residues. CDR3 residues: CASSLSGQAYEQYF. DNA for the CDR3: TGTGCCAGCAGCTTGTCAGGACAGGCCTACGAGCAGTACTTC.

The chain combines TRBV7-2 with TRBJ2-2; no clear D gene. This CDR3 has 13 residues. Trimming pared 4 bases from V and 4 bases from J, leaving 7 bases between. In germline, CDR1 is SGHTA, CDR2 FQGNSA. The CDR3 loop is CASSWHSTGELFF. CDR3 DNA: TGTGCCAGCAGCTGGCACAGCACCGGGGAGCTGTTTTTT.

The CDR3 DNA sequence: TGCAGCGCCCGCGGGGACGGGCGCAATCAGCCCCAGCATTTT. Translated, it gives CSARGDGRNQPQHF. The chain carries TRBV29-1 and TRBJ1-5; possible D gene TRBD1, 5 bases. The CDR3 loop spans 14 amino acids. Between the trimmed V and J ends, which lost 7 bases and 2 bases, there was a span of 15 bases. Germline assignment: CDR1 SQVTM and CDR2 ANQGSEA. Filled out from reference TRBV29-1 and TRBJ1-5, the complete variable domain reads SAVISQKPSRDICQRGTSLTIQCQVDSQVTMMFWYRQQPGQSLTLIATANQGSEATYESGFVIDKFPISRPNLTFSTLTVSNMSPEDSSIYLCSARGDGRNQPQHFGDGTRLSIL.

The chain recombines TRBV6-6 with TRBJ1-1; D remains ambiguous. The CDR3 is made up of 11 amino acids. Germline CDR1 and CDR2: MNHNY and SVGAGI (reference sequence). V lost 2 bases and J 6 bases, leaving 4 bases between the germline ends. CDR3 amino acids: CASSYGAEAFF. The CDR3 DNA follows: TGTGCCAGCAGTTACGGAGCTGAAGCTTTCTTT.

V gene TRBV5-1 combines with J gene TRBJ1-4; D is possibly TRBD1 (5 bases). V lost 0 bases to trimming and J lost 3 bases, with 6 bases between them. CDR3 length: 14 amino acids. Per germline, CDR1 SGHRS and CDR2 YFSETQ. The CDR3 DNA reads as TGCGCCAGCAGCTTGGCGGGGGCTAATGAAAAACTGTTTTTT. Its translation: CASSLAGANEKLFF.

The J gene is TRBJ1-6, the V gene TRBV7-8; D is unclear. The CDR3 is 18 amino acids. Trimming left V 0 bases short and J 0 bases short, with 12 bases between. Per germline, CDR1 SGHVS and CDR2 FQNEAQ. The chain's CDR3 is CASSLAYFEVSYNSPLHF. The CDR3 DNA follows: TGTGCCAGCAGCTTAGCGTATTTCGAGGTCTCCTATAATTCACCCCTCCACTTT.

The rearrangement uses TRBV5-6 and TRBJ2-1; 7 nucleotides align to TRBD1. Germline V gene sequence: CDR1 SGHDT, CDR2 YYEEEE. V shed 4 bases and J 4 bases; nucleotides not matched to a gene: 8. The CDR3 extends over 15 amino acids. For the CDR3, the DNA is TGTGCCAGCAGCCCCAGAGGGGGCCTATACAATGAGCAGTTCTTC. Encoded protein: CASSPRGGLYNEQFF.

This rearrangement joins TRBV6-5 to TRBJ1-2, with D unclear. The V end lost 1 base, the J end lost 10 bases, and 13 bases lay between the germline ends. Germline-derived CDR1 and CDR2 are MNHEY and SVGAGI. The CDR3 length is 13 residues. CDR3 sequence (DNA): TGTGCCAGCAGTTACTATCGGGGAGGATCCTACACCTTC. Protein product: CASSYYRGGSYTF.

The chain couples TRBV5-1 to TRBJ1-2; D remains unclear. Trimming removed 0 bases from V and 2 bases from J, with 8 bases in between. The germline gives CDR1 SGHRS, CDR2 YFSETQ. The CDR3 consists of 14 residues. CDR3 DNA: TGCGCCAGCAGCTTGGGTGACGGGAACTATGGCTACACCTTC. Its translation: CASSLGDGNYGYTF.

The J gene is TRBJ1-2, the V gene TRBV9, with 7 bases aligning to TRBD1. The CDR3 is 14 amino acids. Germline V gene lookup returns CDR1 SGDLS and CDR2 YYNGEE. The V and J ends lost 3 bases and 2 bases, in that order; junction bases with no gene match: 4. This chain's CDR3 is CASSEADRNYGYTF. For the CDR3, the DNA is TGTGCCAGCAGCGAGGCGGACAGGAACTATGGCTACACCTTC.

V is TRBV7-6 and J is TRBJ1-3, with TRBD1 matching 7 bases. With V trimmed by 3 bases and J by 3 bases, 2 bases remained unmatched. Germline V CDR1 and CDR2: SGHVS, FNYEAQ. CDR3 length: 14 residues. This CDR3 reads CASSLWDSGNTIYF. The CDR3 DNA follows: TGTGCCAGCAGCTTGTGGGACAGTGGAAACACCATATATTTT.

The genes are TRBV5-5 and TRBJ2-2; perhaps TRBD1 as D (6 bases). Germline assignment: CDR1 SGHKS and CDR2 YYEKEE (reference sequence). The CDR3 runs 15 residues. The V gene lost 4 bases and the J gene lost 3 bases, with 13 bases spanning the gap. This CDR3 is CASSATGMDTGELFF. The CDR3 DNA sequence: TGTGCCAGCAGCGCTACAGGGATGGACACCGGGGAGCTGTTTTTT.

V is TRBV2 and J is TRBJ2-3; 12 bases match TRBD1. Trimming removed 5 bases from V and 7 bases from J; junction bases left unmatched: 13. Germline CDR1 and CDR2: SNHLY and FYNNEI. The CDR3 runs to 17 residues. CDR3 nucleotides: TGTGCCAGCAGTCCCGGCCTTCCGGGACAGGGGGCACATACGCAGTATTTT. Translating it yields CASSPGLPGQGAHTQYF.

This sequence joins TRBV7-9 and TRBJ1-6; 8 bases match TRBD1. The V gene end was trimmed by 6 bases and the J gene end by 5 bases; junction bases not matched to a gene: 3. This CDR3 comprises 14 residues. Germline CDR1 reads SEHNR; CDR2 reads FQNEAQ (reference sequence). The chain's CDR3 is CASSLTGDNSPLHF. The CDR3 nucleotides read TGTGCCAGCAGTTTGACAGGGGATAATTCACCCCTCCACTTT.

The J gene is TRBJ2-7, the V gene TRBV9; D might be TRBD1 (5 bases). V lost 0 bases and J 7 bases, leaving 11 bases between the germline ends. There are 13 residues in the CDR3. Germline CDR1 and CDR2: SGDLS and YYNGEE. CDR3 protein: CASSVAAGREQYF. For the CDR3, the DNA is TGTGCCAGCAGCGTAGCCGCAGGGCGGGAGCAGTACTTC.

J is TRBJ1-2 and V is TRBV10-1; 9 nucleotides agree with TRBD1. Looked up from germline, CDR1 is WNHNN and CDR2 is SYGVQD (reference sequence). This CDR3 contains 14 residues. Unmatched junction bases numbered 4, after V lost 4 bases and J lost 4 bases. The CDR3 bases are TGCGCCAGCAGTGGCGACAGGGGGGCCTATGGCTACACCTTC. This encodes CASSGDRGAYGYTF.

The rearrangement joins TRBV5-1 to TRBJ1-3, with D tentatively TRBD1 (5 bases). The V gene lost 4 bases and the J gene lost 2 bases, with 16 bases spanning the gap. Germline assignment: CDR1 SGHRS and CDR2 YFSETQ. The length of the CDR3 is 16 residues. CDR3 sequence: CASSPQPGGAGNTIYF. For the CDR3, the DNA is TGCGCCAGCAGCCCCCAGCCGGGAGGGGCTGGAAACACCATATATTTT. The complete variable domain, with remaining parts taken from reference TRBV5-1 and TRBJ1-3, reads KAGVTQTPRYLIKTRGQQVTLSCSPISGHRSVSWYQQTPGQGLQFLFEYFSETQRNKGNFPGRFSGRQFSNSRSEMNVSTLELGDSALYLCASSPQPGGAGNTIYFGEGSWLTVV.

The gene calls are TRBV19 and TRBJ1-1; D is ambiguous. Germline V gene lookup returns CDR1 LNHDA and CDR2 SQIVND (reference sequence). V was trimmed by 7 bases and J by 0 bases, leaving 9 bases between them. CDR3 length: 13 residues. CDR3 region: CASTTLVNTEAFF. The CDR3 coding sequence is TGTGCCAGTACCACTCTGGTGAACACTGAAGCTTTCTTT.

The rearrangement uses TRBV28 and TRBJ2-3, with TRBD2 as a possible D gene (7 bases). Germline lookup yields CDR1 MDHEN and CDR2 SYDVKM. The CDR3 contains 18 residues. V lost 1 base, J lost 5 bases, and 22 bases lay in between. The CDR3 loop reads CASSLFDLGGGGKDTQYF. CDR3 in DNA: TGTGCCAGCAGTTTATTCGATTTAGGGGGGGGCGGTAAAGATACGCAGTATTTT.

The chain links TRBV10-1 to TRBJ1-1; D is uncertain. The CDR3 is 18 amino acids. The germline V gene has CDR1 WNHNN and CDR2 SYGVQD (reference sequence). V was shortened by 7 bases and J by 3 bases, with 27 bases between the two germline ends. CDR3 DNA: TGCGCCAGCACCAATTTGGGGAGAGAGGGTCGTCATTACACTGAAGCTTTCTTT. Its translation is CASTNLGREGRHYTEAFF.

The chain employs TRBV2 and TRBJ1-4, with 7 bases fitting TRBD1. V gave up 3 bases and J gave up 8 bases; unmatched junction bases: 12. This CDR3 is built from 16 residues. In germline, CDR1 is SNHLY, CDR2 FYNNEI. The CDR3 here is CASSDFRTGQREKLFF. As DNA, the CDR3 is TGTGCCAGCAGTGATTTTCGAACGGGACAGAGAGAAAAACTGTTTTTT.

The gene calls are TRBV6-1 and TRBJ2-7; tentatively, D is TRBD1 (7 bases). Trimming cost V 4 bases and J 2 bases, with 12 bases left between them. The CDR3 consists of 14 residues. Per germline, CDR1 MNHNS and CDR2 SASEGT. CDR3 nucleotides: TGTGCCAGCAGTGTGGGCAGGGGGGCCTACGAGCAGTACTTC. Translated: CASSVGRGAYEQYF.

The CDR3, as DNA: TGTGCCAGCAGTTACTCCGGGGTCACTGAAGCTTTCTTT. This sequence encodes CASSYSGVTEAFF. This chain links TRBV6-5 with TRBJ1-1; D not resolved. The CDR3 is made up of 13 amino acids. V was pared by 0 bases and J by 4 bases, with 6 bases between. Germline CDR1 is MNHEY and CDR2 is SVGAGI.

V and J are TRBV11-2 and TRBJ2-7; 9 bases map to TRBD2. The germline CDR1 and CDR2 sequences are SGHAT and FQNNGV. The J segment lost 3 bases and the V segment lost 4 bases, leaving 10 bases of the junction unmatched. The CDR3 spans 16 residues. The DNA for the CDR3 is TGTGCCAGCAGCTCCCCTCTGCGGGGGGGATACTACGAGCAGTACTTC. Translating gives CASSSPLRGGYYEQYF.

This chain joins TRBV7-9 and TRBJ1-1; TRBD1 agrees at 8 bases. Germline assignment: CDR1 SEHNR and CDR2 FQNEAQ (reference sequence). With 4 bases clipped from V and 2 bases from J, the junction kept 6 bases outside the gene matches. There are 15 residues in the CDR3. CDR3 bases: TGTGCCAGCAGCTCGAGACAGGGGACCAACACTGAAGCTTTCTTT. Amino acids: CASSSRQGTNTEAFF.